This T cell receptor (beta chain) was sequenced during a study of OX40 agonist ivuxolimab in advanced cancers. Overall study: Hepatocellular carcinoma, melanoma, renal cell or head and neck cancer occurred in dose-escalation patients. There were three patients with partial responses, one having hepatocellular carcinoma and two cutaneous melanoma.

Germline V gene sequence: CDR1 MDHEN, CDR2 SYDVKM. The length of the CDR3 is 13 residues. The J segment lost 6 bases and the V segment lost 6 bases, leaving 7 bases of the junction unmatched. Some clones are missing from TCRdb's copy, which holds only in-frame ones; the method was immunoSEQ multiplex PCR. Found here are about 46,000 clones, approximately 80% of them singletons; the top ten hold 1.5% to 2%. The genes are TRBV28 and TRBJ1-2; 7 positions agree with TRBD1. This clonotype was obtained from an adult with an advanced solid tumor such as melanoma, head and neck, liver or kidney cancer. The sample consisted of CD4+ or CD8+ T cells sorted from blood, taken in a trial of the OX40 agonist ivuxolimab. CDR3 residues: CASRLDRANGYTF. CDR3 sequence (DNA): TGTGCCAGCAGACTTGACAGGGCGAATGGCTACACCTTC.